What follows describes a single T cell receptor beta chain. The target antigen is unknown. This entry comes from a study of shared clonotypes between healthy human individuals. Study donors comprised healthy, HIV-negative adults devoid of recent acute infection or vaccination. The CDR3 runs to 12 residues. From germline, CDR1 is GTSNPN and CDR2 SVGIG (reference sequence). V lost 2 bases to trimming and J lost 7 bases, with 9 bases between them. In the authors' methods: Filtering differed since immunoSEQ provided only junctions, with no quality scores. Using immunoSEQ multiplex PCR, the repertoire was profiled, and TCRdb retains in-frame clones only, with some absent. The D gene and trimming were derived from the DNA, and the V and J assignments and clone size from that table. The sample has roughly 96,000 clones, around half seen once. Study-level results: Clonotype sharing among donors was thought likely to change with sequencing depth.

This sequence was found in a woman aged 40 to 49 in good health. Some clones in this sample may be carry-over from other donors' samples. J is TRBJ2-1 and V is TRBV30; no clear D gene. The material sequenced was PBMCs. CDR3 region: CAWSPGFNEQFF. Here the CDR3 DNA reads TGTGCCTGGAGTCCCGGTTTTAATGAGCAGTTCTTC.